This TCR beta chain was identified during a study of tumor and adjacent non-tumor tissue in lung cancer. Study-level information: There were 11 to 13 adenocarcinoma, 2 squamous cell carcinoma and 1 small cell lung cancer cases. Patients were aged roughly 30 to 76, approximately 11 men and 5 women, stage I to III.

General study results and limits: Significantly higher TCR diversity was found in tumor than normal lung.

Three rounds of nested PCR, following a modified ARM-PCR protocol, produced the TCRbeta library. TCRdb used MiXCR to reprocess the multiplex PCR reads, holding one entry per CDR3 protein. The repertoire holds 110,000 or so distinct CDR3 sequences, with about 64% as singletons. This clonotype was detected many times. What it recognizes is unknown. This sample's RNA came from whole unsorted tissue. Distant lung tissue was collected more than 3 cm away from the tumor edge. Between August and November 2014, newly diagnosed, chemotherapy-naive lung cancer patients underwent thoracic surgery in China. Germline V gene data show CDR1 as MNHEY and CDR2 as SVGAGI. CDR3 length equals 15 residues. V was cut by 2 bases and J by 0 bases, with 10 bases left in between.

The source is a man in his 60s with non-small cell lung cancer. J is TRBJ1-1 and V is TRBV6-5, with D unresolved. The sample was distant non-tumor lung tissue. The CDR3 is CASSYKHEMNTEAFF. The CDR3 DNA reads TGTGCCAGCAGTTACAAGCACGAGATGAACACTGAAGCTTTCTTT.